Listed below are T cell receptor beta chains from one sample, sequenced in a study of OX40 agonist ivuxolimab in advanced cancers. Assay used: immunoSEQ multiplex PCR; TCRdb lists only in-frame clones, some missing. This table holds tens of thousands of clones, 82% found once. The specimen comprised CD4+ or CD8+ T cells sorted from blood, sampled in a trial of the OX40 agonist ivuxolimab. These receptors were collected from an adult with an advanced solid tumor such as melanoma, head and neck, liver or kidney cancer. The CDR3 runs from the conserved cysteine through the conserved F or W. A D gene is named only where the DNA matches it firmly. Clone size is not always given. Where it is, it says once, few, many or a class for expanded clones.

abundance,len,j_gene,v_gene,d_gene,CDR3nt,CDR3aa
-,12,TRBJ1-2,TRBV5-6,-,TGTGCCAGCAGCGAGGGAGACTATGGCTACACCTTC,CASSEGDYGYTF
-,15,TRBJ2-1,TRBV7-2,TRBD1,TGTGCCAGCAGCTTACAGGGGGTCTCTAGCAATGAGCAGTTCTTC,CASSLQGVSSNEQFF
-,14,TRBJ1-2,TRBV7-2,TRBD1,TGTGCCAGCAGCACGACAGGGGGGGCCTATGGCTACACCTTC,CASSTTGGAYGYTF
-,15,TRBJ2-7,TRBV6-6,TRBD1,TGTGCCAGCAGTTACTCGACAGGGGGCCTATACGAGCAGTACTTC,CASSYSTGGLYEQYF
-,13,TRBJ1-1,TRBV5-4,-,TGTGCCAGCAGCGTAGACCTGAACACTGAAGCTTTCTTT,CASSVDLNTEAFF
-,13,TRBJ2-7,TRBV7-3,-,TGTGCCAGCAGCTTAACCGCGGGCTACGAGCAGTACTTC,CASSLTAGYEQYF
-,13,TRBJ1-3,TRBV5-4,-,TGTGCCAGCAGCTTGAACAAAGAAGACACCATATATTTT,CASSLNKEDTIYF
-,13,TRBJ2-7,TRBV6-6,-,TGTGCCAGCAGTTACACCCAGGAGGACGAGCAGTACTTC,CASSYTQEDEQYF
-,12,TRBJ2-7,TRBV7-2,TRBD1,TGTGCCAGCAGCGTAGACAGGGATCGGCAGTACTTC,CASSVDRDRQYF
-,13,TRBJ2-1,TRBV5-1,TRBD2,TGCGCCAGCACTGCGGGAGGGCCGGTTGAGCAGTTCTTC,CASTAGGPVEQFF
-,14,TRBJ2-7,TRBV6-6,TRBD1,TGTGCCAGCAGGACCGGGACAGGGACCTCCGAGCAGTACTTC,CASRTGTGTSEQYF
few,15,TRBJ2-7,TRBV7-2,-,TGTGCCAGCAGCAAGGGGGGTGACATTGCGTACGAGCAGTACTTC,CASSKGGDIAYEQYF
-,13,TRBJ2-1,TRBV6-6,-,TGTGCCAGCACCTCTCCTCAGGAGACTGAGCAGTTCTTC,CASTSPQETEQFF
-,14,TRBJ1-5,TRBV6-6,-,TGTGCCAGCAGTACCGGACAGTACCCTCAGCCCCAGCATTTT,CASSTGQYPQPQHF
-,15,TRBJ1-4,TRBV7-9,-,TGTGCCAGCACTCGGTTGGGTGCAACTAATGAAAAACTGTTTTTT,CASTRLGATNEKLFF
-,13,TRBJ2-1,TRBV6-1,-,TGTGCCAGCAGACAGCTATCCCACAATGAGCAGTTCTTC,CASRQLSHNEQFF
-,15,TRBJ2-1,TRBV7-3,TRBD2,TGTGCCAGCAGCCCGGGACTAGCGACCTACAATGAGCAGTTCTTC,CASSPGLATYNEQFF
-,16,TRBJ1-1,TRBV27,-,TGTGCCAGCAGTCGAGGAGGGGGGAAGCTCGACACTGAAGCTTTCTTT,CASSRGGGKLDTEAFF